Below are 27 T cell receptor beta chains sequenced from a single sample in a study of CD8 T cells in Susac syndrome. An input of 0.5 to 1 ug of RNA was subjected to reverse transcription using random hexamers. TCRdb called the immunoSEQ multiplex PCR reads again in MiXCR, with one record for every CDR3 protein. The sample lists roughly 120,000 distinct CDR3 sequences, just under 95% seen once, with about 0.087% in the top ten. The sample was CD4+ T cells from PBMCs. The receptors were sampled from a human donor with multiple sclerosis.

This chain joins TRBV20-1 and TRBJ2-7; no firm D call. The V gene lost 3 bases and the J gene lost 6 bases, with 21 bases spanning the gap. Germline V gene data show CDR1 as DFQATT and CDR2 as SNEGSKA (reference sequence). This CDR3 region has 15 residues. Here the CDR3 reads CSASNPTGPSGEQYF. The CDR3 DNA sequence: TGCAGTGCTAGTAACCCTACCGGTCCATCTGGCGAGCAGTACTTC.

V is TRBV28 and J is TRBJ2-7; 9 bases align to TRBD1. Germline CDR1 and CDR2: MDHEN and SYDVKM. The CDR3 covers 13 residues. DNA for the CDR3: TGTGCAAGCGTTGGACAGGGGTTACTAGAGCAGTACTTC. As protein: CASVGQGLLEQYF.

This clonotype was detected only a few times. DNA of the CDR3: TGTGCCAGCTCACCACTCTCAGATACGCAGTATTTT. This translates into CASSPLSDTQYF. The chain is built from TRBV18 and TRBJ2-3; no reliable D call. Between the trimmed V and J ends, which lost 1 base and 4 bases, there was a span of 3 bases. The length of the CDR3 is 12 residues. Germline V CDR1 and CDR2: KGHSH, LQKENI.

CDR3 nucleotides: TGTGCCAGCAGCCTACAGGGGGCGGCCGGGGAGCTGTTTTTT. Protein product: CASSLQGAAGELFF. The rearrangement uses TRBV7-3 and TRBJ2-2; 9 bases map to TRBD1. The ends lost 5 bases at V and 6 bases at J; junction bases unmatched: 4. Germline CDR1 is SGHTA and CDR2 is FQGTGA. The CDR3 is 14 amino acids.

Written as DNA, the CDR3 is TGTGCCAGCAGTCCCAGGGGTCGGGGGGACGGCGGGGAGCTGTTTTTT. Protein sequence: CASSPRGRGDGGELFF. The chain has TRBV12-3 or TRBV12-4 and TRBJ2-2, with D perhaps matching TRBD2 (7 bases). Trimming removed 5 bases from V and 7 bases from J, with 20 bases in between. The length of the CDR3 is 16 residues.

The chain uses TRBV24-1 and TRBJ2-5; TRBD1 matches at 7 bases. The germline V gene encodes CDR1 KGHDR and CDR2 SFDVKD. This CDR3 has 16 amino acids. V lost 4 bases to trimming and J lost 4 bases; unmatched junction nucleotides: 11. The CDR3 nucleotides are TGTGCCACCAGTGACCCTACCTTGACAGGGTTAGAGACCCAGTACTTC. It codes for CATSDPTLTGLETQYF.

This clonotype is a singleton in its sample. The chain is built from TRBV20-1 and TRBJ1-6; a possible D gene is TRBD1 (5 bases). With 2 bases removed from V and 10 bases from J, the gap between germline ends came to 9 bases. The CDR3 extends over 12 amino acids. Germline V CDR1 and CDR2: DFQATT, SNEGSKA (reference sequence). The CDR3 spells CSARIWDSPLHF. The CDR3 nucleotides read TGCAGTGCTAGAATCTGGGACTCACCCCTCCACTTT.

V gene TRBV7-2 combines with J gene TRBJ2-7; either TRBD1 or TRBD2 may supply D (6 bases each). Germline CDR1 reads SGHTA; CDR2 reads FQGNSA. Trimming took 3 bases from V and 3 from J, leaving 18 bases between them. The CDR3 has 16 amino acids. DNA for the CDR3: TGTGCCAGCAGCTTCGGCCAACCGGGGGCCCGCTACGAGCAGTACTTC. Amino acids: CASSFGQPGARYEQYF.

The rearrangement joins TRBV20-1 to TRBJ2-7; D is unresolved. The CDR3 sequence is 15 residues long. CDR1 DFQATT and CDR2 SNEGSKA come from the germline V gene (reference sequence). Trimming stripped 3 bases from V and 6 bases from J, with 21 bases between. The CDR3 loop is CSASLETSSLPEQYF. Here the CDR3 DNA reads TGCAGTGCTAGTTTGGAGACATCAAGTCTCCCCGAGCAGTACTTC.

The chain carries TRBV5-4 and TRBJ2-6; maybe TRBD2 (5 bases). V was pared by 2 bases and J by 0 bases, with 9 bases between. The CDR3 is 16 amino acids. Germline CDR1 and CDR2: SGHNT and YYREEE (reference sequence). The CDR3 protein is CASSLGRGSGANVLTF. CDR3 nucleotide sequence: TGTGCCAGCAGCTTAGGACGGGGCTCTGGGGCCAACGTCCTGACTTTC.

This chain links TRBV19 with TRBJ2-4; either TRBD1 or TRBD2 may supply D (5 bases each). This CDR3 region has 17 residues. Per the germline V gene, CDR1 is LNHDA and CDR2 is SQIVND (reference sequence). V was shortened by 4 bases and J by 1 base, with 17 bases between the two germline ends. CDR3 region: CASSTTVRDEAKNIQYF. The CDR3 bases are TGTGCCAGTAGTACGACAGTTAGGGACGAGGCCAAAAACATTCAGTACTTC.

The rearrangement joins TRBV27 to TRBJ2-4; D not resolved. Germline CDR1 reads MNHEY; CDR2 reads SMNVEV (reference sequence). The V and J ends lost 6 bases and 0 bases respectively, with 12 bases between them. This CDR3 spans 15 amino acids. As DNA, the CDR3 is TGTGCCAGCAGCCCTCAGACGTTAGCCAAAAACATTCAGTACTTC. Translating it yields CASSPQTLAKNIQYF.

This clonotype has a single count. The chain has TRBV7-2 and TRBJ1-2, with D possibly being TRBD1 (5 bases). The CDR3 contains 12 residues. CDR1 is SGHTA, CDR2 FQGNSA, per germline. V was cut by 3 bases and J by 10 bases, with 12 bases left in between. The CDR3 nucleotides read TGTGCCAGCAGCTTCGACAGTCCGGACTACACCTTC. Amino acids: CASSFDSPDYTF.

This chain connects TRBV28 to TRBJ2-3; D possibly corresponds to TRBD2 (7 bases). Germline lookup yields CDR1 MDHEN and CDR2 SYDVKM. V was clipped by 6 bases and J by 4 bases, with 20 bases between them. The CDR3 is 16 residues long. The CDR3 protein is CASRENKWGGADTQYF. DNA for the CDR3: TGTGCCAGCAGAGAAAATAAGTGGGGGGGCGCAGATACGCAGTATTTT.

The V gene is TRBV9, the J gene TRBJ2-1; 14 bases are a match to TRBD2. Germline values: CDR1 SGDLS, CDR2 YYNGEE. The CDR3 spans 17 residues. The trim removed 0 bases at V and 3 bases at J, leaving 2 bases unmatched. CDR3: CASSVGTSGGLYNEQFF. CDR3 bases: TGTGCCAGCAGCGTAGGGACTAGCGGGGGGCTCTACAATGAGCAGTTCTTC.

The rearrangement joins TRBV5-6 to TRBJ1-5, with D unclear. Germline V gene lookup returns CDR1 SGHDT and CDR2 YYEEEE. The CDR3 has 14 residues. The V end lost 4 bases, the J end lost 5 bases, and 13 bases lay between the germline ends. The CDR3 region has the DNA TGTGCCAGCAGCCTGGATCCCTCAGATCAGCCCCAGCATTTT. Translation: CASSLDPSDQPQHF.

The chain combines TRBV29-1 with TRBJ2-6, with a possible D match to TRBD1 (5 bases). The V gene's germline CDR1 is SQVTM and CDR2 ANQGSEA. This CDR3 contains 13 residues. V was cut by 6 bases and J by 0 bases, with 6 bases left in between. The CDR3 region is CSVRVSGANVLTF. The CDR3 DNA reads TGCAGCGTCAGGGTCTCTGGGGCCAACGTCCTGACTTTC.

This clonotype was observed once. The chain couples TRBV27 to TRBJ2-7, with TRBD2 as a possible D gene (5 bases). Trimming left V 2 bases short and J 0 bases short, with 11 bases between. Germline CDR1 MNHEY, CDR2 SMNVEV (reference sequence). The CDR3 totals 15 residues. CDR3 bases: TGTGCCAGCAGTTTAAAGGTCGGGGTCTCCTACGAGCAGTACTTC. Protein product: CASSLKVGVSYEQYF.

The chain carries TRBV29-1 and TRBJ2-2, with D possibly being TRBD1 (6 bases). V lost 5 bases to trimming and J lost 6 bases, with 13 bases between them. In germline, CDR1 is SQVTM, CDR2 ANQGSEA. The CDR3 contains 13 residues. CDR3 nucleotide sequence: TGCAGCGTTTTGGGCAGGGGTCCCGGGGAGCTGTTTTTT. It codes for CSVLGRGPGELFF.

This rearrangement joins TRBV20-1 to TRBJ1-2, with 8 bases fitting TRBD1. The V segment lost 5 bases and the J segment 2 bases; nucleotides outside the gene matches: 4. This CDR3 spans 13 amino acids. Germline CDR1 DFQATT, CDR2 SNEGSKA (reference sequence). The CDR3 DNA is TGCAGTGCTGGACAGGGACGCAACTATGGCTACACCTTC. Its translation: CSAGQGRNYGYTF.

V gene TRBV19 combines with J gene TRBJ2-3; the D gene is possibly TRBD2 (6 bases). Trimming shortened V by 6 bases and J by 0 bases, and 10 bases separated the two germline ends. This CDR3 has 14 amino acids. Germline V gene sequence: CDR1 LNHDA, CDR2 SQIVND (reference sequence). The CDR3, as DNA: TGTGCCAGTAGGGGGAGGAAGAGCACAGATACGCAGTATTTT. This codes for CASRGRKSTDTQYF.

The chain carries TRBV28 and TRBJ1-6; TRBD1 matches 8 bases. The CDR3 spans 15 residues. J gave up 9 bases and V 6 bases, and 10 bases lay outside the gene matches. Germline V gene data show CDR1 as MDHEN and CDR2 as SYDVKM. The CDR3 loop is CASRLAGGLSSPLHF. CDR3 sequence (DNA): TGTGCCAGCAGGTTGGCAGGGGGCTTGAGTTCACCCCTCCACTTT.

The chain combines TRBV5-5 with TRBJ1-2; no definite D call. Germline CDR1 and CDR2: SGHKS and YYEKEE (reference sequence). The CDR3 loop spans 13 amino acids. Trimming shortened V by 4 bases and J by 7 bases, and 14 bases separated the two germline ends. CDR3 in amino acids: CASSPRVRGGYTF. DNA of the CDR3: TGTGCCAGCAGCCCTAGAGTACGGGGTGGCTACACCTTC.

This clonotype showed up just once. The V gene is TRBV7-2, the J gene TRBJ1-4, with TRBD1 matching 9 bases. J gave up 8 bases and V 5 bases, and 6 bases lay outside the gene matches. This CDR3 is 14 amino acids long. Germline V gene data show CDR1 as SGHTA and CDR2 as FQGNSA. CDR3 in amino acids: CASSQGQGHEKLFF. DNA for the CDR3: TGTGCCAGCAGCCAGGGACAGGGACACGAAAAACTGTTTTTT.

The chain joins TRBV3-1 to TRBJ1-3, with TRBD1 as a possible D gene (6 bases). Trimming cost V 0 bases and J 0 bases, with 9 bases left between them. This CDR3 contains 16 residues. The germline gives CDR1 LGHDT, CDR2 YNNKEL (reference sequence). CDR3 protein: CASSQEGGGSGNTIYF. CDR3 bases: TGTGCCAGCAGCCAAGAAGGAGGGGGCTCTGGAAACACCATATATTTT.

The chain recombines TRBV2 with TRBJ1-4, with D perhaps TRBD1 (6 bases). Per the germline V gene, CDR1 is SNHLY and CDR2 is FYNNEI. V gave up 7 bases and J gave up 8 bases, with 11 bases separating them. The CDR3 contains 12 residues. The CDR3 bases are TGTGCCAGCAATGAGGGGGGCGAAAAACTGTTTTTT. Its translation is CASNEGGEKLFF.

J is TRBJ2-7 and V is TRBV29-1; possibly TRBD1 for D (5 bases). This CDR3 is built from 12 residues. V was pared by 6 bases and J by 5 bases, with 14 bases between. The V gene's germline CDR1 is SQVTM and CDR2 ANQGSEA. CDR3 bases: TGCAGCGTCCGTGACCAGACAGACGAGCAGTACTTC. It specifies CSVRDQTDEQYF.